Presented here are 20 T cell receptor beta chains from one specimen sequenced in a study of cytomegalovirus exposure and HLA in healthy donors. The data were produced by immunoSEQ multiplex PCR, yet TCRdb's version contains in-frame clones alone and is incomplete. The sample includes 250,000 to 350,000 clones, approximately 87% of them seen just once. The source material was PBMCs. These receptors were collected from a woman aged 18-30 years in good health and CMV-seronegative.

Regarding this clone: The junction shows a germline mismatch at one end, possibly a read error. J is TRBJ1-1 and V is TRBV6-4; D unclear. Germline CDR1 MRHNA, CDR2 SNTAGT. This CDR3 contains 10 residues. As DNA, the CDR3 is TGTGCCAGCAGCCAGGTTGAAACTTTCTTT. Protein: CASSQVETFF.

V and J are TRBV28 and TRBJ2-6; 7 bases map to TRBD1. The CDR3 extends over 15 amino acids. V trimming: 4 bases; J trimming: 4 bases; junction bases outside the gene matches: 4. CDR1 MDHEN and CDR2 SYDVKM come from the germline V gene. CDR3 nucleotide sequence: TGTGCCAGCAGTTCGGGGACAGCCGGGGCCAACGTCCTGACTTTC. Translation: CASSSGTAGANVLTF.

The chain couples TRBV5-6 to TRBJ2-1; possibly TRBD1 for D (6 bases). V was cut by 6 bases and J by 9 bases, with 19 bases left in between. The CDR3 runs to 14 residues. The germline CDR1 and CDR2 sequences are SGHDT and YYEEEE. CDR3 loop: CASTRPGPRGEQFF. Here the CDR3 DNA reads TGTGCCAGCACAAGGCCGGGGCCCAGGGGTGAGCAGTTCTTC.

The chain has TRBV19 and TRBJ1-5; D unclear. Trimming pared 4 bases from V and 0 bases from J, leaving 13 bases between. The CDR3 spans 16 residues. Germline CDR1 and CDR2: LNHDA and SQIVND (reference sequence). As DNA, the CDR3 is TGTGCCAGTAGTACGGGGATGCGATATAGCAATCAGCCCCAGCATTTT. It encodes CASSTGMRYSNQPQHF.

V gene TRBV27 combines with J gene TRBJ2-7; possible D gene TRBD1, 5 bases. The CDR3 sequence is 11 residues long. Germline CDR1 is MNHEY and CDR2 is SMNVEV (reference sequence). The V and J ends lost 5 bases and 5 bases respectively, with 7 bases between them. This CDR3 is CASSVGDEQYF. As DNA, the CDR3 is TGTGCCAGCAGTGTAGGGGACGAGCAGTACTTC.

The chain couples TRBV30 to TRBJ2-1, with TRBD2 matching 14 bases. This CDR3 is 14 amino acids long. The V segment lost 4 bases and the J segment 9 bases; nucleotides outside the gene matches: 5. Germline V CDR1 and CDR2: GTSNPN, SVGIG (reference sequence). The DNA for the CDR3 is TGTGCCTGGAAGACTAGCGGGAGGGCAAGTGAGCAGTTCTTC. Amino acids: CAWKTSGRASEQFF.

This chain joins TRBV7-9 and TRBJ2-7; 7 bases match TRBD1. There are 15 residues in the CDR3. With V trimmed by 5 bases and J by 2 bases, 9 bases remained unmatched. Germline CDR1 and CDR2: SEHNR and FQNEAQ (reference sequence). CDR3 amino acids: CASSQWGQQPYEQYF. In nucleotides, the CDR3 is TGTGCCAGCAGCCAGTGGGGACAGCAACCCTACGAGCAGTACTTC. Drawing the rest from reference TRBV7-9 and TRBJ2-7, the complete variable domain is DTGVSQNPRHKITKRGQNVTFRCDPISEHNRLYWYRQTLGQGPEFLTYFQNEAQLEKSRLLSDRFSAERPKGSFSTLEIQRTEQGDSAMYLCASSQWGQQPYEQYFGPGTRLTVT.

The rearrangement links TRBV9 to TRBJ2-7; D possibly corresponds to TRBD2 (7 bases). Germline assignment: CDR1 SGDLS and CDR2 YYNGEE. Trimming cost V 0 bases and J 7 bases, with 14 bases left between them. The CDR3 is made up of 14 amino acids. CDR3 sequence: CASSVAGGKYEQYF. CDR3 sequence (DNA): TGTGCCAGCAGCGTAGCGGGGGGCAAATATGAGCAGTACTTC. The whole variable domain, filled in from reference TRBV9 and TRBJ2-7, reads DSGVTQTPKHLITATGQRVTLRCSPRSGDLSVYWYQQSLDQGLQFLIQYYNGEERAKGNILERFSAQQFPDLHSELNLSSLELGDSALYFCASSVAGGKYEQYFGPGTRLTVT.

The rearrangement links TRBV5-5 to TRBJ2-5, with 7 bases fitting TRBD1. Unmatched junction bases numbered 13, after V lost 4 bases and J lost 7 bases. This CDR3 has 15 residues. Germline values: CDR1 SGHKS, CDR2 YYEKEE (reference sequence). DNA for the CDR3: TGTGCCAGCAGCCCCCGGGACAGCCTGTCAGGGACCCAGTACTTC. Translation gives CASSPRDSLSGTQYF. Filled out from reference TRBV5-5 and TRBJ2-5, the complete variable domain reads DAGVTQSPTHLIKTRGQQVTLRCSPISGHKSVSWYQQVLGQGPQFIFQYYEKEERGRGNFPDRFSARQFPNYSSELNVNALLLGDSALYLCASSPRDSLSGTQYFGPGTRLLVL.

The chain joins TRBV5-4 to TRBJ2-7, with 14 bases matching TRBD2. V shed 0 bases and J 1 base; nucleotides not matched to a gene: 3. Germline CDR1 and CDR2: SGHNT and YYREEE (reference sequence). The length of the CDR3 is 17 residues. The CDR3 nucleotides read TGTGCCAGCAGCTTGGGACTAGCGGGAGGGCCGTCCTACGAGCAGTACTTC. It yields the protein CASSLGLAGGPSYEQYF.

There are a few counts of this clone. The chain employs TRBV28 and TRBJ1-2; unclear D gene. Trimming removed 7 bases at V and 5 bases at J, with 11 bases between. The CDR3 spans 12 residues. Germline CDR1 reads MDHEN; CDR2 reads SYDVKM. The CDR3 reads CASTLEGYGYTF. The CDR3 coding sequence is TGTGCCAGCACCCTAGAAGGATATGGCTACACCTTC.

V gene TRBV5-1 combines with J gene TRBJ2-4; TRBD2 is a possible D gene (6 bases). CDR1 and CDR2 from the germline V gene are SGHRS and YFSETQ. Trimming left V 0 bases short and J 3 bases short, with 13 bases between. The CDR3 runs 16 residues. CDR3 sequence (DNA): TGCGCCAGCAGCTTGGAGGGACTTGGAGGCAAAAACATTCAGTACTTC. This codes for CASSLEGLGGKNIQYF.

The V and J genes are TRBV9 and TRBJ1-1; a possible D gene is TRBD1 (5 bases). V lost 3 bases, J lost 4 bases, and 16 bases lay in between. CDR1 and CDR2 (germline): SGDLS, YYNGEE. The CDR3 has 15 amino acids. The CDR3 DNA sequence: TGTGCCAGCAGCGGGGGCGGGGCCCCGAGCACTGAAGCTTTCTTT. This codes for CASSGGGAPSTEAFF.

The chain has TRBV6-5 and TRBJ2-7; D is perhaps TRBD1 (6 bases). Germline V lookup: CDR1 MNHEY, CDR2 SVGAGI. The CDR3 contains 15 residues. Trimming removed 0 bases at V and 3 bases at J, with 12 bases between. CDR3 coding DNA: TGTGCCAGCAGTTACTCGACGAAGGGGGTCTACGAGCAGTACTTC. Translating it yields CASSYSTKGVYEQYF.

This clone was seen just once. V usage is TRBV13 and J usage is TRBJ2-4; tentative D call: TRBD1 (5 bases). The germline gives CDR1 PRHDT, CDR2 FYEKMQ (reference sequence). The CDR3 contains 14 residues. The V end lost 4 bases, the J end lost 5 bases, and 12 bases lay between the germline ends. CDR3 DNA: TGTGCCAGCAGCTCCTGGATCAGGGAAAACATTCAGTACTTC. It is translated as CASSSWIRENIQYF.

Here the CDR3 DNA reads TGTGCCAGCAGTTTAACGCCTGAGGTCACAGATACGCAGTATTTT. It is translated as CASSLTPEVTDTQYF. V gene TRBV27 combines with J gene TRBJ2-3; D ambiguous. The V end lost 2 bases, the J end lost 2 bases, and 11 bases lay between the germline ends. Germline V gene sequence: CDR1 MNHEY, CDR2 SMNVEV (reference sequence). The CDR3 consists of 15 residues.

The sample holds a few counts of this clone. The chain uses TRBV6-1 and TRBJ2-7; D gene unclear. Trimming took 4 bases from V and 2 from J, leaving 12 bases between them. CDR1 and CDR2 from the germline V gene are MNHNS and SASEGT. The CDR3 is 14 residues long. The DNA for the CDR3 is TGTGCCAGCAGTGCGAAAGACGGAGCCTACGAGCAGTACTTC. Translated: CASSAKDGAYEQYF.

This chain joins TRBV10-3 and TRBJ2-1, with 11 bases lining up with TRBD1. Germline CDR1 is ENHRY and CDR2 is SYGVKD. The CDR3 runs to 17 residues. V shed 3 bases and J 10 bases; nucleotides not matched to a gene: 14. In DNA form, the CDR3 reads TGTGCCATCAGTGATAGAGTAGGACAGGGGGCGAGGGGCGAGCAGTTCTTC. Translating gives CAISDRVGQGARGEQFF.

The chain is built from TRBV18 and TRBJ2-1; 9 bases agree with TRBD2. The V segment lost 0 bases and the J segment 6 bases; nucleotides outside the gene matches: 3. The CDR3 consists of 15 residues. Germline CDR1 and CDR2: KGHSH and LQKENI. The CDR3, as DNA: TGTGCCAGCTCACCACCGCGGGAGGGACTCAATGAGCAGTTCTTC. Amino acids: CASSPPREGLNEQFF.

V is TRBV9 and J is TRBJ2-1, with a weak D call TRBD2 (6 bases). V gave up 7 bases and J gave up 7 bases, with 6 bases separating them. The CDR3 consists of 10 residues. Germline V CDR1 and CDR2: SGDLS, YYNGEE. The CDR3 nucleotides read TGTGCCAGCGGAGGGAATGAGCAGTTCTTC. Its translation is CASGGNEQFF.